The 2 T cell receptor beta chains below all came from one sample that was sequenced in a study of read filtering for tumor transcriptome and immune sequencing (dated by TCRdb to 2020 to 2021). The sequencing machine was an Illumina HiSeq 4000. The Immunoverse kit was used to build TCR libraries from 400 to 500 ng RNA, with molecular barcoded adaptors covering alpha/delta and beta/gamma chains. The public reads were reprocessed in TCRdb via fastp at Q25 and MiXCR, keeping in-frame beta chains. Entries that share a CDR3 protein sequence are merged under the most common genes and DNA. This sample gives fewer than 45,000 distinct CDR3 sequences in total; 13% of them show up just once. The top ten clonotypes cover around 30% of the sample. Sequenced input: a population of CD138-negative cells sorted from bone marrow. This sample's cell subset or site label indicates: bone marrow mononuclear cells depleted of CD138+ plasma/myeloma cells by negative magnetic selection. Receptor source: a donor at least 40 years old with multiple myeloma.

In its sample, this clonotype was seen a few times. The chain couples TRBV30 to TRBJ1-5; 7 nucleotides line up with TRBD1. The junction had 16 bases not matched to a gene; V was cut back by 2 bases and J by 9 bases. The germline V gene encodes CDR1 GTSNPN and CDR2 SVGIG (reference sequence). The CDR3 is 16 residues long. Here the CDR3 DNA reads TGTGCCTGGAGTAACCCCGGGACAGATATATCGAGGCCCCAGCATTTT. This gives the protein CAWSNPGTDISRPQHF.

This clonotype was detected ten times or more. At one end the junction does not follow the germline gene, possibly because of a read error. The chain links TRBV20-1 to TRBJ2-1, with TRBD2 matching over 7 bases. Germline CDR1 is DFQATT and CDR2 is SNEGSKA (reference sequence). The CDR3 totals 16 residues. CDR3 nucleotides: TGCAGTGCTAGATCGGGAGGCGGGAGTACCCCCAATGAGCAGCTCTTC. Translation gives CSARSGGGSTPNEQLF.